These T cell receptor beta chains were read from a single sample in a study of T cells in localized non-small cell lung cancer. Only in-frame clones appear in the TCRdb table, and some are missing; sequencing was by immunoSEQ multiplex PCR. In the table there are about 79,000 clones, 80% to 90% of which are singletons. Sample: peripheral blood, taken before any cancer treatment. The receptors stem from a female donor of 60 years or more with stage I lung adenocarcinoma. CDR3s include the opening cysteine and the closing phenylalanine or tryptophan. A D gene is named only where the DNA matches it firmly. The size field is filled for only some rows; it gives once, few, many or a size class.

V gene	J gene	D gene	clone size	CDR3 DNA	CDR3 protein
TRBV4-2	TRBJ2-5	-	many	TGTGCCAGCAGTCCCCGCGGGGGCCAGGGAGAGACCCAGTACTTC	CASSPRGGQGETQYF
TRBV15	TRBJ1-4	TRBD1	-	TGTGCCACCAGCAGAGACAGGGGGGGAGAAAAACTGTTTTTT	CATSRDRGGEKLFF
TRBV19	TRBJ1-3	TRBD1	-	TGTGCCAGTAGCCATTCTGGGACAGTCTCTGGAAACACCATATATTTT	CASSHSGTVSGNTIYF
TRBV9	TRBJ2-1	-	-	TGTGCCAGCAGCGTAAGGGGCGGGGTCCCCTACAATGAGCAGTTCTTC	CASSVRGGVPYNEQFF
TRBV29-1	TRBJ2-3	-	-	TGCAGCATAGATACGCAGTATTTT	CSIDTQYF
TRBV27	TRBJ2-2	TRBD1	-	TGTGCCAGCAGCTATACCGGGACAGGGCCCGGGGAGCTGTTTTTT	CASSYTGTGPGELFF
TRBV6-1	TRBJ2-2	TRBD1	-	TGTGCCAGCAGTGAAGTGTTCGGGACAGCTAACACCGGGGAGCTGTTTTTT	CASSEVFGTANTGELFF
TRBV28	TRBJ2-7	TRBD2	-	TGTGCCAGCAGTGGCACTAATAGCGGGAGGTTCTACGAGCAGTACTTC	CASSGTNSGRFYEQYF
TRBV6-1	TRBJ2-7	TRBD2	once	TGTGCCAGCAAGACACTAGCGGAGGGGACCTACGAGCAGTACTTC	CASKTLAEGTYEQYF
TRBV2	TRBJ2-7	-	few	TGTGCCAGCAGTGGGGGCTCCTACGAGCAGTACTTC	CASSGGSYEQYF
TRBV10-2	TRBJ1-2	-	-	TGCGCCAGCAGGGGCGGAAATCCTAACTATGGCTACACCTTC	CASRGGNPNYGYTF
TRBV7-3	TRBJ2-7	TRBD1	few	TGTGCCAGTGCGGTAGGACAGGGCTACGAGCAGTACTTC	CASAVGQGYEQYF
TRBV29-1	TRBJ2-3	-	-	TGCAGCGTTGACCCGAGTGGGACAGATACGCAGTATTTT	CSVDPSGTDTQYF
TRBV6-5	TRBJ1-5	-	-	TGTGCCAGCAGTTACGACAGGTATAGCAATCAGCCCCAGCATTTT	CASSYDRYSNQPQHF
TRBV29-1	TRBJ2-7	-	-	TGCAGCGTTGACCGGGACGGGGCCTACGAGCAGTACTTC	CSVDRDGAYEQYF
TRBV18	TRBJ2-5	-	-	TGTGCCAGCTCACTCTCTCGTTCCGGGGGCCAAGAGACCCAGTACTTC	CASSLSRSGGQETQYF
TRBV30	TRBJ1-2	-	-	TGTGCCTGGAGTTCCACTAACTATGGCTACACCTTC	CAWSSTNYGYTF
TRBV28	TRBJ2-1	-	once	TGTGCCAGCAGCATCACTAGCAGCTCCTACAATGAGCAGTTCTTC	CASSITSSSYNEQFF
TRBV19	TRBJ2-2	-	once	TGTGCCAGTAGTCCGCGTCCGGCGAAGGGGGTGAACACCGGGGAGCTGTTTTTT	CASSPRPAKGVNTGELFF
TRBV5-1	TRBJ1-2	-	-	TGCGCCAGCAGCTTGGCCTCGAAGGTGACAGTCGCTGTTTACTATGGCTACACCTTC	CASSLASKVTVAVYYGYTF
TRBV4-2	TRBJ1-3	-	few	TGTGCCAGCAGCCAAGATCTAGGGATCACTGGAAACACCATATATTTT	CASSQDLGITGNTIYF
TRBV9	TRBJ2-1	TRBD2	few	TGTGCCAGCACCAGTCGGGGGGTGTTTGACAATGAGCAGTTCTTC	CASTSRGVFDNEQFF
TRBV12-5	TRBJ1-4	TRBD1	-	TGTGCTAGTCGGACAGGGGATGAAAAACTGTTTTTT	CASRTGDEKLFF
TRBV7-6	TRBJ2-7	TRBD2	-	TGTGCCAGCAGCTCCCTTAGCGGGGGGGCCGGTCCCGAGCAGTACTTC	CASSSLSGGAGPEQYF
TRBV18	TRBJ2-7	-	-	TGTGCCAGCTCACCAGGTCGAGGCAGCTCCTACGAGCAGTACTTC	CASSPGRGSSYEQYF
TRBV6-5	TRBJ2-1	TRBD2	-	TGTGCCAGCAGGGCCTCACTAGCGTCGCATGAGCAGTTCTTC	CASRASLASHEQFF
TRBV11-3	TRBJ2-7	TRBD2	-	TGTGCCAGCAGCTCCCTAGCGGTGCAGTACTTC	CASSSLAVQYF
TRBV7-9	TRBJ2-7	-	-	TGTGCCAGCAGCTTAGTGGGGGGGCGAGGGTACGAGCAGTACTTC	CASSLVGGRGYEQYF
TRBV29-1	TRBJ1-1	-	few	TGCAGCGTTGCTAGTCCAATTCCTGAAGCTTTCTTT	CSVASPIPEAFF
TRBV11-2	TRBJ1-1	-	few	TGTGCCAGCAGCTTAAACAGGAATGAAGCTTTCTTT	CASSLNRNEAFF
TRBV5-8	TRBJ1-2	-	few	TGTGCCAGCAGCCGGGGACGGAGTAACTATGGCTACACCTTC	CASSRGRSNYGYTF
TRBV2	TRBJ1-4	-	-	TGTGCCAGCAGCCCCGTAGGGGGATCAACTAATGAAAAACTGTTTTTT	CASSPVGGSTNEKLFF
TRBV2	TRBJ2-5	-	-	TGTGCCAGCAGTAGTAGGGTAGAGACCCAGTACTTC	CASSSRVETQYF